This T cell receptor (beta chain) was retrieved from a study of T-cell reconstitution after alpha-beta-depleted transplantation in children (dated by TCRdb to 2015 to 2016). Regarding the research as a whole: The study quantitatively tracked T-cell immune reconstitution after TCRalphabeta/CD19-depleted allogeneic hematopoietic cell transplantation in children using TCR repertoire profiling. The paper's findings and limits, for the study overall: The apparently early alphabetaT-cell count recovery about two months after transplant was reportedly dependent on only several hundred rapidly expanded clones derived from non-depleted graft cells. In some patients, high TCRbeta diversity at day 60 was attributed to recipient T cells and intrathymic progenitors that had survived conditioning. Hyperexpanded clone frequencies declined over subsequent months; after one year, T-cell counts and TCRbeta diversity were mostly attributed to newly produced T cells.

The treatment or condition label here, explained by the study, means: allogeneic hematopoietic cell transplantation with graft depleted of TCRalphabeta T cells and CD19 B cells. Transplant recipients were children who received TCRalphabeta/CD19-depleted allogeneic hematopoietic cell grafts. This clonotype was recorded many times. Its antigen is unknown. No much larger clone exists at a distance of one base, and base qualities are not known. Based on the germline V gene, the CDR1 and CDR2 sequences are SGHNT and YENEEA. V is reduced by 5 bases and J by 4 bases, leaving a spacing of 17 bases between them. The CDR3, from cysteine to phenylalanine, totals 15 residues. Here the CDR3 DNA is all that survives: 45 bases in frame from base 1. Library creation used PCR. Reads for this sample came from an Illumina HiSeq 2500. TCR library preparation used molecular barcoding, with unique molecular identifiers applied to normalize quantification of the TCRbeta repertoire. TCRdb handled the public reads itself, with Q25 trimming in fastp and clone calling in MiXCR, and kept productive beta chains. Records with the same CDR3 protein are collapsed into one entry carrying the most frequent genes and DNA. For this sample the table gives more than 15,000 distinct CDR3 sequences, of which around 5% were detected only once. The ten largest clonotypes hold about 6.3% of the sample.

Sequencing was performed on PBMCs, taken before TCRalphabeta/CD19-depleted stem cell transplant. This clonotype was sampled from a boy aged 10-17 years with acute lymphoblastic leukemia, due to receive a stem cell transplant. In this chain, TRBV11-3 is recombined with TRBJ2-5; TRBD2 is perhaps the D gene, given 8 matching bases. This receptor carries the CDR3 CASSPGGTAAETQYF. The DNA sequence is TGTGCCAGCAGCCCGGGGGGGACAGCGGCAGAGACCCAGTACTTC.